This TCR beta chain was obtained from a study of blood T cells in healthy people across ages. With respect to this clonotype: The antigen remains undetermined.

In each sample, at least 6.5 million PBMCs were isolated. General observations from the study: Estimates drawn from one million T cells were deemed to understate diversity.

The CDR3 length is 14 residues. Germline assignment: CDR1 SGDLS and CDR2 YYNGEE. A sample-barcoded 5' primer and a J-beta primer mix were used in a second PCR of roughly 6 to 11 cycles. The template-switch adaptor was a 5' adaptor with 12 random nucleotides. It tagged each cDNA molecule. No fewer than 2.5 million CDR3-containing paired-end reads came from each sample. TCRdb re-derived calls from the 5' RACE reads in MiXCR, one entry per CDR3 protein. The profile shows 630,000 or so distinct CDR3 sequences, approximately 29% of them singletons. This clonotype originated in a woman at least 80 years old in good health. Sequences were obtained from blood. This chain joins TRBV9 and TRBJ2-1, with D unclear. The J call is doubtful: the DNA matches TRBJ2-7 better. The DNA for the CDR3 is TGTGCCAGCAGCGCTTTGAGCTCCTACAATGAGCAGTACTTC. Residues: CASSALSSYNEQYF.